This T cell receptor (beta chain) was profiled in a study of technical replicates of blood from several donors. Sequencing used immunoSEQ multiplex PCR; TCRdb keeps in-frame clones, though not all of them. The sample lists tens of thousands of clones, 90% to 98% occurring once. Germline CDR1 and CDR2: SGHTA and FQGNSA. This CDR3 has 16 amino acids. Trimming at V came to 5 bases and at J to 4 bases, leaving 9 bases not matched to a gene. The sample taken for sequencing was T cells isolated from PBMCs. The chain recombines TRBV7-2 with TRBJ2-3; TRBD2 agrees at 10 bases. This TCR came from a human donor in good health. CDR3 coding DNA: TGTGCCAGCAGCGTCCTTAGCGGGGGGTTCGCAGATACGCAGTATTTT. Residues: CASSVLSGGFADTQYF.